The rows below give T cell receptor beta chains drawn from one sample of a study of T-cell memory formation after mild COVID-19. TCRdb analysed the 5' RACE reads with MiXCR anew, one entry per CDR3 protein. The table has 180,000 or so distinct CDR3 sequences, roughly 12% seen once. The sequenced material came from PBMCs or a T cell subset sorted from them (not recorded which). Every receptor here comes from a man aged 18-30 years who had mild COVID-19 (a few samples of this study predate the infection). Cell type and time point are not known. Each CDR3 is given with its conserved first and last residue. The D gene is left open where the match is weak. Some rows mark clone size as missing; the rest say once, few, many or name a class of expanded clone.

d_call	j_call	v_call	clone_size	cdr3_nt	cdr3_aa
NA	TRBJ1-2	TRBV6-6	NA	TGTGCCAGCAGTTACTTCTCCACTCCATCCTATGGCTACACCTTC	CASSYFSTPSYGYTF
NA	TRBJ2-6	TRBV6-2/TRBV6-3	NA	TGTGCCAGCAGTCACGGAAACGTTGGAGAGGCGCTCTCCTCTGGGGCCAACGTCCTGACTTTC	CASSHGNVGEALSSGANVLTF
TRBD1	TRBJ1-5	TRBV18	many	TGTGCCAGCTCAGGGACAGGGGGAGGCAATCAGCCCCAGCATTTT	CASSGTGGGNQPQHF
TRBD2	TRBJ2-7	TRBV7-3	many	TGTGCCAGCAGCTTAGGGGGAGGGAAAACTTACGAGCAGTACTTC	CASSLGGGKTYEQYF
NA	TRBJ2-3	TRBV7-6	many	TGTGCCAGCAGCCCACAGATGGGAGATACGCAGTATTTT	CASSPQMGDTQYF
NA	TRBJ1-1	TRBV6-2/TRBV6-3	NA	TGTGCCAGCAGTTACTCGCGGCGAGAACAAGCTTTCTTT	CASSYSRREQAFF
TRBD2	TRBJ2-5	TRBV5-1	few	TGCGCCAGCAGCTGGGGACTAGTGGGTGAGGAGACCCAGTACTTC	CASSWGLVGEETQYF
TRBD1	TRBJ2-7	TRBV12-3/TRBV12-4	NA	TGTGCCAGCAGGCCGACAGGGCCACCCGACGAACAGTACTTC	CASRPTGPPDEQYF
TRBD1	TRBJ1-1	TRBV10-3	NA	TGTGCCATCAGCTACCGGGACAGGGCAACTGAAGCTTTCTTT	CAISYRDRATEAFF
NA	TRBJ2-1	TRBV2	NA	TGTGCCAGCAGTACAACAGGGATTGAGCAGTTCTTC	CASSTTGIEQFF
NA	TRBJ2-1	TRBV11-1	NA	TGTGCCAGCAGCTGGTCATACAATGAGCAGTTCTTC	CASSWSYNEQFF
TRBD2	TRBJ2-3	TRBV6-5	NA	TGTGCCAGCAGCCCGGGGGGGGCGAGCACAGATACGCAGTATTTT	CASSPGGASTDTQYF
NA	TRBJ1-4	TRBV12-3/TRBV12-4	NA	TGTGCCAGCAGTTCTGGTGATGTAACTTGGGAAAAACTGTTTTTT	CASSSGDVTWEKLFF
TRBD2	TRBJ2-2	TRBV4-3	few	TGCGCCAGCAGCCAGCTAGCGGGGAACACCGGGGAGCTGTTTTTT	CASSQLAGNTGELFF
NA	TRBJ2-1	TRBV7-2	NA	TGTGCCAGCAGCTTAGAAGTGGGTCGGGACAATGAGCAGTTCTTC	CASSLEVGRDNEQFF
NA	TRBJ1-2	TRBV29-1	NA	TGCAGCGTTGTACAAACGACTAACTATGGCTACACCTTC	CSVVQTTNYGYTF
TRBD2	TRBJ2-3	TRBV9	NA	TGTGCCAGCAGCTTACTAGCGGGGCGCACAGATACGCAGTATTTT	CASSLLAGRTDTQYF
NA	TRBJ1-5	TRBV19	NA	TGTGCCAGTAGTATAGTGGGGGGCAATCAGCCCCAGCATTTT	CASSIVGGNQPQHF
TRBD1	TRBJ2-1	TRBV9	few	TGTGCCAGCAGCGTAGTAGGACAGGGGGCCTACAATGAGCAGTTCTTC	CASSVVGQGAYNEQFF
NA	TRBJ2-7	TRBV15	many	TGTGCCACCAGCGCGGCACTCAACTACGAGCAGTACTTC	CATSAALNYEQYF
TRBD1	TRBJ2-2	TRBV7-9	few	TGTGCCAGCATCGGGACAGGGACCGGGGAGCTGTTTTTT	CASIGTGTGELFF
NA	TRBJ2-2	TRBV7-2	many	TGTGCCAGCAGCTTAGTGGGCGGACCGTCCGTGACTGCGTTTTTT	CASSLVGGPSVTAFF
NA	TRBJ2-3	TRBV3-1	many	TGTGCCAGCAGCCTAACTAGCAGTGGAGATACGCAGTATTTT	CASSLTSSGDTQYF
TRBD2	TRBJ2-5	TRBV15	many	TGTGCCACCAGCAGAGATCTAGCGGGGGAGACCCAGTACTTC	CATSRDLAGETQYF
NA	TRBJ1-6	TRBV4-2	once	TGTGCCAGCAGCCAAGACAGGACCCCTAATTCACCCCTCCACTTT	CASSQDRTPNSPLHF
TRBD1	TRBJ2-3	TRBV9	few	TGTGCCAGCAGCACTCCAGAGGAGACAGGGGAAGGCACAGATACGCAGTATTTT	CASSTPEETGEGTDTQYF